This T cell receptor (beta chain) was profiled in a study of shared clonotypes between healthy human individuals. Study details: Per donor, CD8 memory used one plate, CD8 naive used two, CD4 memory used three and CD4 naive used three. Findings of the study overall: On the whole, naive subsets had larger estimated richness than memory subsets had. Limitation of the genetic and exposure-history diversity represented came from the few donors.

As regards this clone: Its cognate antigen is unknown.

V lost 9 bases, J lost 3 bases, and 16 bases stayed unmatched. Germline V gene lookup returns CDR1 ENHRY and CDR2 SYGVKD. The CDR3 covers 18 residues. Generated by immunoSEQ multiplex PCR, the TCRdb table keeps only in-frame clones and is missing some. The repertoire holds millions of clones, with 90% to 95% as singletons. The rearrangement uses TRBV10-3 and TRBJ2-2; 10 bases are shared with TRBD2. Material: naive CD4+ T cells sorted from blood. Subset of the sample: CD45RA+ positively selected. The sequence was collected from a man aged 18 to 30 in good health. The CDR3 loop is CAIGRAFSLAGDTGELFF. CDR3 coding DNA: TGTGCCATTGGTAGGGCATTCTCCCTAGCGGGAGACACCGGGGAGCTGTTTTTT.